The clone carrying this T cell receptor (beta chain) was picked up a small number of times. Its antigen is currently unknown. The CDR3 length is 16 residues. The germline CDR1 and CDR2 sequences are MDHEN and SYDVKM. J lost 4 bases, V lost 3 bases, and 8 bases had no gene match. The data were taken from a study of T-cell reconstitution after alpha-beta-depleted transplantation in children. Unique molecular identifiers featured in how the TCRbeta library was prepared. TCRdb re-called the PCR reads through MiXCR, storing one row per CDR3 protein. Of about 420,000 distinct CDR3 sequences listed, around 15% are singletons. Study conclusions and caveats: Hyperexpanded clones declined; after one year, newly produced T cells mostly supplied diversity. After transplant, at about two months, alpha-beta T cells were reportedly derived from several hundred expanded graft clones.

The chain couples TRBV28 to TRBJ2-5, with TRBD2 matching over 10 bases. This TCR was recovered from a boy in the first two years of life who had a stem cell transplant for Wiskott-Aldrich syndrome, so the T cells may come from the graft donor. The sample here was PBMCs, mostly from graft donor cells, taken 360 days after TCRalphabeta/CD19-depleted stem cell transplant. The CDR3 coding sequence is TGTGCCAGCAGTTTGGGTATAGCGGGGGGACGAGAGACCCAGTACTTC. Protein sequence: CASSLGIAGGRETQYF.